This entry is about one T cell receptor beta chain. This sample is part of a study of blood T cell repertoires in COVID-19. Study-wide context: The United States, Italy and Spain provided the acute and convalescent COVID-19 samples. T cells, B-cell-depleted T cells, or PBMCs provided the cDNA or gDNA that served as material.

One Seattle source followed patients from active infection through their disease course. V was pared by 6 bases and J by 7 bases, with 12 bases between. Germline V gene sequence: CDR1 DFQATT, CDR2 SNEGSKA (reference sequence). CDR3 length: 11 residues. Per the authors' pipeline: Estimation of nucleated cell counts was performed using reference gene primer amplification. This table comes from immunoSEQ multiplex PCR, and its TCRdb copy is limited to in-frame clones, with some not included. The V and J calls and clone size come from that table; D and trimming were worked out from the DNA. The table has around 190,000 clones, around 79% seen once.

Sequenced sample: peripheral blood. This chain uses TRBV20-1 with TRBJ1-2; D possibly corresponds to TRBD1 (6 bases). The clonotype comes from a woman aged 40 to 55 with COVID-19, enrolled during active disease. This CDR3 reads CSAPRGSGYTF. CDR3 nucleotides: TGCAGTGCCCCTAGGGGGTCTGGCTACACCTTC.